The following is a TCR beta chain sequence with its context. The assay was immunoSEQ multiplex PCR, and TCRdb's table has in-frame clones only and misses some. The sample lists more than 300,000 clones, just over 85% occurring once. The sample comes from a study of cytomegalovirus exposure and HLA in healthy donors. The CDR3 spans 15 residues. V lost 1 base and J lost 0, with 7 bases in between. Per the germline V gene, CDR1 is SGHTA and CDR2 is FQGNSA. The chain has TRBV7-2 and TRBJ1-5; TRBD1 might be the D (6 bases). The sequencing sample was made of PBMCs. The sequence was collected from a woman aged 18-35 years in good health and CMV-seronegative. The chain's CDR3 is CASSLVQGSNQPQHF. The DNA for the CDR3 is TGTGCCAGCAGCTTAGTACAGGGTAGCAATCAGCCCCAGCATTTT.